The clone carrying this T cell receptor beta chain was found many times. Its specificity is unknown. This sample is part of a study of tumor and adjacent non-tumor tissue in lung cancer. Points from the study as a whole: Tumor TCR diversity, when higher, was linked to shorter survival. Normal lung showed higher cumulative top 100 clone frequency than tumor.

This sample's RNA came from whole unsorted tissue. The normal lung tissue was taken more than 3 cm from the tumor edge. The CDR3 runs to 14 residues. V was shortened by 0 bases and J by 9 bases, with 13 bases between the two germline ends. Germline CDR1 SGHDT, CDR2 YYEEEE. TCRbeta libraries were built with three rounds of nested PCR, modified from ARM-PCR. TCRdb re-called the multiplex PCR reads with MiXCR, one entry per CDR3 protein. The sample consists of 100,000 or so distinct CDR3 sequences, 80% of them appearing once. The sequenced material came from distant non-tumor lung tissue. This chain joins TRBV5-6 and TRBJ1-5; D gene ambiguous. This receptor was obtained from a man aged 55 to 70 with small cell lung cancer. CDR3 region: CASSLAGYGRPQHF. CDR3 in DNA: TGTGCCAGCAGCTTGGCTGGGTATGGCCGGCCCCAGCATTTT.